Presented here are 21 T cell receptor beta chains from one specimen sequenced in a study of cytomegalovirus exposure and HLA in healthy donors. In the PCR, 60 Vbeta and 13 Jbeta primers were used. TCRdb keeps only in-frame clones here, not all; method: immunoSEQ multiplex PCR. Of 90,000 to 120,000 clones in the sample, roughly 70% were seen once. What was sequenced was PBMCs. These receptors originate from a woman aged 40 to 55 in good health and CMV-seropositive.

This clone was detected only a few times. The CDR3 sequence: CAWSLQTGGYGYTF. The CDR3, as DNA: TGTGCCTGGAGTCTCCAAACAGGGGGCTATGGCTACACCTTC. The gene calls are TRBV30 and TRBJ1-2, with TRBD1 matching 8 bases. This CDR3 has 14 amino acids. J gave up 4 bases and V 2 bases, and 6 bases lay outside the gene matches. Germline CDR1 GTSNPN, CDR2 SVGIG (reference sequence).

V and J are TRBV7-3 and TRBJ2-5, with a weak D call TRBD2 (6 bases). In germline, CDR1 is SGHTA, CDR2 FQGTGA. The CDR3 is made up of 13 amino acids. V lost 4 bases, J lost 4 bases, and 10 bases lay in between. CDR3 nucleotide sequence: TGTGCCAGCAGCTCGGGGGTGGGAGAGACCCAGTACTTC. It codes for CASSSGVGETQYF.

For the CDR3, the DNA is TGCAGCGTACAGGGGAATAGGGTGAATGAGCAGTTCTTC. Translation: CSVQGNRVNEQFF. This sequence joins TRBV29-1 and TRBJ2-1, with 7 nucleotides matching TRBD1. The V and J ends lost 6 bases and 7 bases, in that order; junction bases with no gene match: 9. The CDR3 runs to 13 residues. Germline V gives CDR1 SQVTM, CDR2 ANQGSEA.

This sequence joins TRBV12-2 and TRBJ2-6; the listed D gene, TRBD1, was not tested against the DNA. TRBV12-2 is a listed pseudogene. This CDR3 region has 10 residues. The CDR3 DNA reads TGTGCAAGTCGCCCTTGGACAGAAACTTTC. This sequence encodes CASRPWTETF.

In nucleotides, the CDR3 is TGTGCCAGCAGCACCCGGGGAGGTGTAAGGTCCTACGAGCAGTACTTC. Its translation is CASSTRGGVRSYEQYF. The chain recombines TRBV13 with TRBJ2-7; D may be TRBD2 (6 bases). Per germline, CDR1 PRHDT and CDR2 FYEKMQ (reference sequence). Trimming took off 5 bases at V and 1 base at J, with 18 bases between the two ends. CDR3 length equals 16 residues.

In this sample, this clone turned up a few times. This rearrangement joins TRBV27 to TRBJ2-1; TRBD1 matches 7 bases. Per germline, CDR1 MNHEY and CDR2 SMNVEV (reference sequence). The CDR3 spans 17 residues. Losses at the gene ends were 2 bases for V and 4 bases for J; bases not matched to a gene: 11. CDR3 in amino acids: CASSLEHGDSFYNEQFF. DNA for the CDR3: TGTGCCAGCAGTTTAGAGCACGGGGACAGCTTTTACAATGAGCAGTTCTTC.

This clone was seen just once. This chain links TRBV4-3 with TRBJ2-1, with D possibly TRBD1 on 6 matching bases. The V gene lost 0 bases and the J gene lost 5 bases, with 11 bases spanning the gap. Germline CDR1 is LGHNA and CDR2 is YSLEER. The CDR3 consists of 15 residues. Here the CDR3 reads CASSQEVRTDNEQFF. The CDR3 DNA sequence: TGCGCCAGCAGCCAAGAGGTAAGGACAGACAATGAGCAGTTCTTC.

V is TRBV18 and J is TRBJ1-2; D gene unclear. The CDR3 runs 13 residues. V lost 0 bases, J lost 8 bases, and 10 bases lay in between. Germline CDR1 KGHSH, CDR2 LQKENI. The CDR3 is CASSPPVGRGYTF. DNA of the CDR3: TGTGCCAGCTCACCACCAGTGGGCAGGGGCTACACCTTC.

The rearrangement uses TRBV27 and TRBJ2-5; 9 bases are a match to TRBD2. After removal of 6 bases from V and 3 bases from J, the junction contained 11 bases not matched to a gene. Germline V gene sequence: CDR1 MNHEY, CDR2 SMNVEV (reference sequence). This CDR3 is built from 16 residues. CDR3 amino acids: CASSPYRTSAKETQYF. CDR3 sequence (DNA): TGTGCCAGCAGCCCATATAGGACTAGCGCAAAAGAGACCCAGTACTTC.

This clone was detected a few times. The chain recombines TRBV5-1 with TRBJ1-3; no clear D. The CDR3 totals 14 residues. Trimming took off 5 bases at V and 0 bases at J, with 9 bases between the two ends. Germline CDR1 is SGHRS and CDR2 is YFSETQ. This chain's CDR3 is CASRDGSSGNTIYF. The CDR3, as DNA: TGCGCCAGCAGGGACGGGAGCTCTGGAAACACCATATATTTT.

V and J are TRBV30 and TRBJ1-2; D is unresolved. The germline V and J ends were trimmed by 0 bases and 4 bases, with 12 bases remaining between them. The length of the CDR3 is 14 residues. Germline assignment: CDR1 GTSNPN and CDR2 SVGIG (reference sequence). CDR3 DNA sequence: TGTGCCTGGAGTGTCCGGGGAATCAGCTATGGCTACACCTTC. It translates to CAWSVRGISYGYTF.

The CDR3 DNA sequence: TGTGCCAGCAGCCCCGGGACGGGAGCCCTCCACTTT. Translated, it gives CASSPGTGALHF. This chain links TRBV6-5 with TRBJ1-6, with D tentatively TRBD1 (5 bases). V dropped 6 bases and J dropped 14 bases, with 14 bases sitting between them. Germline assignment: CDR1 MNHEY and CDR2 SVGAGI. This CDR3 is 12 amino acids long.

The gene calls are TRBV14 and TRBJ2-1; 8 bases agree with TRBD2. V shed 1 base, J shed 2 bases, and the junction held 4 bases outside the gene matches. The CDR3 is 16 amino acids. Germline V gives CDR1 SGHDN, CDR2 FVKESK. The CDR3 is CASSQAPGLAYNEQFF. The CDR3 nucleotides are TGTGCCAGCAGCCAAGCCCCGGGACTAGCCTACAATGAGCAGTTCTTC.

The chain joins TRBV7-8 to TRBJ1-5; no clear D. There are 15 residues in the CDR3. From germline, CDR1 is SGHVS and CDR2 FQNEAQ. V gave up 5 bases and J gave up 0 bases, with 11 bases separating them. CDR3 residues: CASSRTGYSNQPQHF. CDR3 bases: TGTGCCAGCAGCCGAACGGGGTATAGCAATCAGCCCCAGCATTTT.

The chain's CDR3 is CASSYPGQRLFF. The CDR3 DNA follows: TGTGCCAGCAGCTACCCGGGACAGAGACTGTTTTTT. The J gene is TRBJ2-2, the V gene TRBV7-9; 7 nucleotides agree with TRBD1. CDR1 is SEHNR, CDR2 FQNEAQ, per germline (reference sequence). J was trimmed by 14 bases and V by 4 bases; bases with no gene match: 7. This CDR3 is 12 amino acids long.

This clone was counted a few times. This chain links TRBV4-1 with TRBJ1-1; D unresolved. The CDR3 covers 13 residues. Germline V gives CDR1 MGHRA, CDR2 YSYEKL. V lost 1 base and J 4 bases, leaving 7 bases between the germline ends. CDR3 bases: TGCGCCAGCAGCCAAGTATACAGCACTGAAGCTTTCTTT. It codes for CASSQVYSTEAFF.

The chain joins TRBV25-1 to TRBJ1-6; no clear D. V was pared by 4 bases and J by 1 base, with 5 bases between. The CDR3 is 14 amino acids. The germline V gene has CDR1 MGHDK and CDR2 SYGVNS. The CDR3 is CASSVTSYNSPLHF. Here the CDR3 DNA reads TGTGCCAGCAGTGTGACTTCCTATAATTCACCCCTCCACTTT.

This chain uses TRBV2 with TRBJ2-3; maybe TRBD1 (6 bases). Between the trimmed V and J ends, which lost 7 bases and 2 bases, there was a span of 7 bases. The CDR3 covers 12 residues. Germline CDR1 and CDR2: SNHLY and FYNNEI. CDR3: CASKGDTDTQYF. The CDR3 DNA is TGTGCCAGCAAGGGGGACACAGATACGCAGTATTTT.

The chain carries TRBV6-1 and TRBJ1-6; D ambiguous. The CDR3 is 15 amino acids. Germline V CDR1 and CDR2: MNHNS, SASEGT. Trimming pared 7 bases from V and 4 bases from J, leaving 14 bases between. In DNA form, the CDR3 reads TGTGCCAGCACAAAAAGTACAGAGTATAATTCACCCCTCCACTTT. This sequence encodes CASTKSTEYNSPLHF.

This clone occurred a few times. DNA for the CDR3: TGCGCCAGCAGACCGGGACAGGGAGGTCACGAGCAGTACTTC. Protein: CASRPGQGGHEQYF. The V gene is TRBV5-1, the J gene TRBJ2-5; 9 bases are a match to TRBD1. The J call is doubtful: the DNA matches TRBJ2-7 better. CDR1 is SGHRS and CDR2 is YFSETQ in the germline V gene. The CDR3 loop spans 14 amino acids.

The V and J genes are TRBV19 and TRBJ2-5; a possible D gene is TRBD1 (6 bases). The V gene's germline CDR1 is LNHDA and CDR2 SQIVND (reference sequence). The CDR3 contains 14 residues. Trimming pared 5 bases from V and 4 bases from J, leaving 14 bases between. CDR3 loop: CASSDRSKGETQYF. The CDR3 DNA reads as TGTGCCAGTAGTGACAGGTCAAAAGGAGAGACCCAGTACTTC.